This record concerns one T cell receptor (beta chain) sequence. Its antigen is undetermined. The record originates from a study of cytomegalovirus exposure and HLA in healthy donors. About the research overall: In a previous analysis, around 120 million unique TCR beta sequences were found from 150 million to 200 million T cells.

Study observations and caveats: Many donors shared some public TCRs, even though most TCR sequences were rare. Follow-up analysis later connected one missense variant in DCLRE1C with trimming of TCR beta V- and J-genes. Analyzed later, most CMV-associated TCR beta chains appeared HLA-restricted.

Both 60 Vbeta primers and 13 Jbeta primers went into the PCR. Clones were read by immunoSEQ multiplex PCR, and TCRdb kept only the in-frame ones, dropping some. The sample totals some 200,000 clones; its top ten clones hold approximately 0.82%. The receptor comes from a woman between 18 and 29 years old in good health and CMV-seropositive. The sample was PBMCs.

The CDR3 protein is CAWTSVQISGEQYF. DNA of the CDR3: TGTGCCTGGACTTCGGTACAGATCTCCGGCGAGCAGTACTTC. The chain combines TRBV30 with TRBJ2-7; D gene ambiguous. The CDR3 length is 14 residues. The V end was cut by 4 bases, the J end by 6 bases, with 19 bases between. CDR1 is GTSNPN, CDR2 SVGIG, per germline (reference sequence).